The following is a T cell receptor beta chain sequence with its context. Its matching antigen is unknown. With 0 bases removed from V and 0 bases from J, the gap between germline ends came to 12 bases. The CDR3 contains 16 residues. Germline V CDR1 and CDR2: SGHRS, YFSETQ. This sample was taken from a study of response to subunit inactivated influenza vaccine. TCRdb re-called the RT-PCR reads through MiXCR, storing one row per CDR3 protein. The sample has approximately 520,000 distinct CDR3 sequences, 16% seen once. Study observations and caveats: Each seasonal influenza vaccination, the authors suggested, recruits few new T cells.

The sample in question was CD4+ T cells sorted from PBMCs, obtained less than 30 months after vaccination. This chain connects TRBV5-1 to TRBJ2-5; no clear D gene. The clonotype originates from a man between 50 and 70 years old who received an inactivated influenza vaccine. The CDR3 loop reads CASSLGWVGNQETQYF. DNA of the CDR3: TGCGCCAGCAGCTTGGGCTGGGTGGGGAACCAAGAGACCCAGTACTTC.